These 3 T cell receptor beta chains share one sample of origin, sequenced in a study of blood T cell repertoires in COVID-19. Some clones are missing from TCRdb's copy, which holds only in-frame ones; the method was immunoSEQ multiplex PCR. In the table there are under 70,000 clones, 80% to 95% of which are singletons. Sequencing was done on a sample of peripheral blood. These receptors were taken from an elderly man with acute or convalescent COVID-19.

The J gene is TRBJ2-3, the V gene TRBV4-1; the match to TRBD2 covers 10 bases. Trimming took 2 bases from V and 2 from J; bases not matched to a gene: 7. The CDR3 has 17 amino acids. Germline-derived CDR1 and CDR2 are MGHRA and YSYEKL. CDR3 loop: CASSQRSSGGNTDTQYF. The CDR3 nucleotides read TGCGCCAGCAGCCAAAGATCTAGCGGGGGAAACACAGATACGCAGTATTTT.

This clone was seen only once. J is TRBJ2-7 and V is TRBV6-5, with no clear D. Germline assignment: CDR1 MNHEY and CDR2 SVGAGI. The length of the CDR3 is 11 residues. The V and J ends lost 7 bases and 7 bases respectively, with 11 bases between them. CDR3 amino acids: CASNYLREQYF. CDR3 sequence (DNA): TGTGCCAGCAATTATTTACGGGAGCAGTACTTC.

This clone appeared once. In DNA form, the CDR3 reads TGTGCCAGCAGCGTCACTAGCGGGGGTTCGCAGTTCTTC. This sequence encodes CASSVTSGGSQFF. This chain joins TRBV2 and TRBJ2-1; 11 nucleotides agree with TRBD2. Germline CDR1 SNHLY, CDR2 FYNNEI. With V trimmed by 6 bases and J by 12 bases, 7 bases remained unmatched. This CDR3 has 13 residues.